The source of this T cell receptor beta chain is a study of CD8 T cells in Susac syndrome. RNA totalling about 0.45 to 1 ug underwent reverse transcription with random hexamers. Coverage of TCR beta CDR3 amplification by immunoSEQ multiplex PCR extended to 54 Vbeta and 13 Jbeta. One entry per CDR3 protein, called by TCRdb with MiXCR from the immunoSEQ multiplex PCR reads. The sample includes 170,000 or so distinct CDR3 sequences, roughly 92% of them seen just once. TCR beta sequencing covered blood CD8+ and CD4+ T cells. The multiple sclerosis controls, all treatment-naive patients, had relapsing-remitting disease that was stable or active. CDR1 is MGHDK and CDR2 is SYGVNS in the germline V gene. The junction had 2 bases not matched to a gene; V was cut back by 0 bases and J by 5 bases. This CDR3 contains 14 residues. In regard to this clonotype: The antigen remains unidentified.

Whole-study results and caveats: Regarding the TCR sequencing and HLA analysis, the study admitted that a relatively small number of individuals were involved.

This receptor was identified in a human donor with multiple sclerosis. This chain uses TRBV25-1 with TRBJ2-5; TRBD2 matches 8 bases. Sequences were obtained from CD4+ T cells from PBMCs. The CDR3 loop reads CASSEYGGRETQYF. The DNA for the CDR3 is TGTGCCAGCAGTGAATATGGCGGGAGGGAGACCCAGTACTTC.